This T cell receptor (beta chain) derives from a study of early T cells in non-severe SARS-CoV-2 infection. TCRdb recomputed calls from the 5' RACE reads with MiXCR, one row per CDR3 protein. The sample records roughly 50,000 distinct CDR3 sequences, 5.6% being singletons. The CDR3 covers 13 residues. The V and J ends lost 4 bases and 5 bases respectively, with 9 bases between them. Per germline, CDR1 SSHAT and CDR2 FNYEAQ (reference sequence). There are many counts of this clonotype. Sequenced sample: whole blood. This sequence was found in an adult who was a healthcare worker with PCR-confirmed SARS-CoV-2 infection or an uninfected control (not recorded which). V gene TRBV7-7 combines with J gene TRBJ2-1; possible D gene TRBD1, 6 bases. DNA for the CDR3: TGTGCCAGCAGCTACAACAGGGACAATGAGCAGTTCTTC. Translated, it gives CASSYNRDNEQFF.